The 25 T cell receptor beta chains reported below all come from one sample, sequenced in a study of lymphopenia after photon versus proton radiotherapy. Libraries were prepared by immunoSEQ multiplex PCR; TCRdb keeps only in-frame clonotypes and omits some of them. The table includes 70,000 or so clones, approximately 91% detected once. The sample consisted of peripheral blood, taken from a patient treated with photon-based radiotherapy. These receptors were obtained from a woman aged 65 to 85 with pancreatic cancer.

For the CDR3, the DNA is TGTGCCAGCAGTAGGGGGACAGGGTTGGGCAATGAGCAGTTCTTC. Translated, it gives CASSRGTGLGNEQFF. The chain carries TRBV6-4 and TRBJ2-1, with 9 bases that match TRBD1. Germline V CDR1 and CDR2: MRHNA, SNTAGT. With 5 bases clipped from V and 6 bases from J, the junction kept 8 bases outside the gene matches. CDR3 size: 15 residues.

The chain combines TRBV11-3 with TRBJ2-3; the D gene is possibly TRBD1 (6 bases). Germline loops: CDR1 SGHNT, CDR2 YENEEA. V dropped 1 base and J dropped 0 bases, with 14 bases sitting between them. The CDR3 consists of 17 residues. The CDR3 region is CASSLGPQGLSTDTQYF. DNA for the CDR3: TGTGCCAGCAGCTTAGGCCCCCAGGGGTTGAGCACAGATACGCAGTATTTT.

The J gene is TRBJ2-3, the V gene TRBV2, with 9 nucleotides matching TRBD2. J was trimmed by 5 bases and V by 10 bases; bases with no gene match: 10. The CDR3 sequence is 14 residues long. Germline V gene sequence: CDR1 SNHLY, CDR2 FYNNEI. The CDR3 reads CATGGSGRGDTQYF. CDR3 sequence (DNA): TGTGCCACCGGGGGTAGCGGGAGAGGAGATACGCAGTATTTT.

The CDR3 spells CASSPQGARAEAFF. CDR3 bases: TGTGCCAGCAGCCCACAGGGGGCGAGGGCTGAAGCTTTCTTT. The chain is built from TRBV9 and TRBJ1-1; 9 bases map to TRBD1. The V gene end was trimmed by 4 bases and the J gene end by 6 bases; junction bases not matched to a gene: 7. Germline V gene lookup returns CDR1 SGDLS and CDR2 YYNGEE. The CDR3 sequence is 14 residues long.

The rearrangement links TRBV15 to TRBJ1-1; TRBD1 matches 7 bases. Germline values: CDR1 LNHNV, CDR2 YYDKDF (reference sequence). J was trimmed by 0 bases and V by 0 bases; bases with no gene match: 7. The CDR3 has 17 residues. CDR3 DNA sequence: TGTGCCACCAGCAGAGATGGGGCAGGGGGGTTGAACACTGAAGCTTTCTTT. Protein sequence: CATSRDGAGGLNTEAFF.

The V call is TRBV18, the J call TRBJ1-1; 7 bases map to TRBD1. The CDR3 is 13 amino acids. Germline V CDR1 and CDR2: KGHSH, LQKENI. The J segment lost 11 bases and the V segment lost 6 bases, leaving 12 bases of the junction unmatched. This CDR3 is CASSQGDRVGAFF. CDR3 coding DNA: TGTGCCAGCTCCCAAGGTGACAGGGTAGGGGCTTTCTTT.

V gene TRBV9 combines with J gene TRBJ2-1; possible D gene TRBD2, 6 bases. The germline V and J ends were trimmed by 0 bases and 8 bases, with 12 bases remaining between them. The length of the CDR3 is 14 residues. The germline V gene has CDR1 SGDLS and CDR2 YYNGEE. CDR3 DNA sequence: TGTGCCAGCAGCGTAGCGGGAGATGTCGATGAGCAGTTCTTC. Translated: CASSVAGDVDEQFF.

The chain couples TRBV5-1 to TRBJ1-2; 7 positions match TRBD1. Germline CDR1 and CDR2: SGHRS and YFSETQ. Germline trimming cut 3 bases from V and 6 bases from J; bases unmatched to any gene: 8. This CDR3 has 14 amino acids. The CDR3 here is CASSYQGGKNGYTF. In DNA form, the CDR3 reads TGCGCCAGCAGCTACCAAGGGGGCAAGAATGGCTACACCTTC.

This clone was detected a few times. The chain combines TRBV29-1 with TRBJ1-1; D might be TRBD1 (5 bases). The CDR3 runs to 12 residues. CDR1 and CDR2 (germline): SQVTM, ANQGSEA. V lost 4 bases and J 3 bases, leaving 9 bases between the germline ends. This CDR3 reads CSVGTTDTEAFF. The CDR3, as DNA: TGCAGCGTTGGGACAACGGACACTGAAGCTTTCTTT.

V and J are TRBV28 and TRBJ2-3, with TRBD2 as a possible D gene (6 bases). The CDR3 contains 14 residues. Germline V gene sequence: CDR1 MDHEN, CDR2 SYDVKM. Trimming took 2 bases from V and 2 from J, leaving 8 bases between them. CDR3 DNA sequence: TGTGCCAGCAGTTTAGCGGGACCCACAGATACGCAGTATTTT. Its translation is CASSLAGPTDTQYF.

The chain joins TRBV6-5 to TRBJ1-4; D unclear. Germline CDR1 reads MNHEY; CDR2 reads SVGAGI. Deletions cut 2 bases from V and 7 bases from J, with 17 bases between. This CDR3 is built from 16 residues. The CDR3 is CASSYLSTGGSEKLFF. The DNA for the CDR3 is TGTGCCAGCAGTTACCTCTCGACGGGCGGATCTGAAAAACTGTTTTTT.

This clone was observed once. The gene calls are TRBV6-1 and TRBJ2-5, with D perhaps TRBD1 or TRBD2 (6 bases each). This CDR3 has 15 residues. CDR1 and CDR2 (germline): MNHNS, SASEGT. Trimming stripped 1 base from V and 1 base from J, with 10 bases between. The CDR3 protein is CASSEVRGAQETQYF. The CDR3 nucleotides read TGTGCCAGCAGTGAAGTGAGGGGGGCCCAAGAGACCCAGTACTTC.

V gene TRBV5-1 combines with J gene TRBJ1-3; 7 nucleotides agree with TRBD1. V lost 0 bases, J lost 2 bases, and 2 bases stayed unmatched. This CDR3 comprises 15 residues. The germline CDR1 and CDR2 sequences are SGHRS and YFSETQ. The CDR3 DNA follows: TGCGCCAGCAGCTTGGCGGGACAGACTGGAAACACCATATATTTT. Amino acids: CASSLAGQTGNTIYF.

The chain recombines TRBV5-6 with TRBJ1-2, with TRBD1 identical over 7 bases. V was clipped by 2 bases and J by 1 base; unmatched bases: 2. The V gene's germline CDR1 is SGHDT and CDR2 YYEEEE. The CDR3 length is 14 residues. The CDR3 DNA reads TGTGCCAGCAGCTTCGGGACAGATAACTATGGCTACACCTTC. Its translation is CASSFGTDNYGYTF.

This clone was recorded only once. The V gene is TRBV25-1, the J gene TRBJ2-1; 9 bases are a match to TRBD1. With V trimmed by 4 bases and J by 8 bases, 9 bases remained unmatched. CDR3 length: 15 residues. Looked up from germline, CDR1 is MGHDK and CDR2 is SYGVNS. The CDR3 DNA reads as TGTGCCAGCAGTGTCCCCGGGACAGGGCGCCATGAGCAGTTCTTC. It translates to CASSVPGTGRHEQFF.

The genes are TRBV5-1 and TRBJ1-5; D unresolved. This CDR3 spans 17 amino acids. The V and J ends lost 4 bases and 1 base respectively, with 18 bases between them. Per the germline V gene, CDR1 is SGHRS and CDR2 is YFSETQ. As DNA, the CDR3 is TGCGCCAGCAGCCCTGGAGGCGGACGGATGAGCAATCAGCCCCAGCATTTT. Translation gives CASSPGGGRMSNQPQHF.

This chain joins TRBV5-1 and TRBJ2-1; D perhaps matches TRBD1 (6 bases). Between the trimmed V and J ends, which lost 3 bases and 6 bases, there was a span of 13 bases. The germline V gene encodes CDR1 SGHRS and CDR2 YFSETQ. The CDR3 sequence is 14 residues long. The CDR3 nucleotides are TGCGCCAGCAGCTCGGGGAAACAGGGCAATGAGCAGTTCTTC. It specifies CASSSGKQGNEQFF.

The chain couples TRBV7-2 to TRBJ2-7, with 9 bases matching TRBD2. CDR1 is SGHTA, CDR2 FQGNSA, per germline. Trimming took 5 bases from V and 7 from J; bases not matched to a gene: 6. The length of the CDR3 is 13 residues. CDR3 loop: CASSPGLAREQYF. The CDR3 nucleotides read TGTGCCAGCAGCCCGGGACTAGCTAGAGAGCAGTACTTC.

The chain combines TRBV10-3 with TRBJ1-2; 11 bases align to TRBD1. V lost 6 bases, J lost 3 bases, and 6 bases stayed unmatched. This CDR3 has 15 residues. Germline values: CDR1 ENHRY, CDR2 SYGVKD. The CDR3 sequence: CAISQDRGLDYGYTF. CDR3 DNA sequence: TGTGCCATCAGCCAGGACAGGGGGCTAGACTATGGCTACACCTTC.

The genes are TRBV25-1 and TRBJ1-2; TRBD1 might be the D (6 bases). V was shortened by 2 bases and J by 8 bases, with 12 bases between the two germline ends. Germline V gives CDR1 MGHDK, CDR2 SYGVNS. The CDR3 is made up of 13 amino acids. The DNA for the CDR3 is TGTGCCAGCAGTGAAAGCAGGGGCGCGGGCTACACCTTC. Protein product: CASSESRGAGYTF.

The rearrangement joins TRBV5-1 to TRBJ1-3; possibly TRBD1 for D (6 bases). V was trimmed by 0 bases and J by 2 bases, leaving 9 bases between them. CDR3 length equals 15 residues. Germline values: CDR1 SGHRS, CDR2 YFSETQ. CDR3 sequence: CASSLDRAAGNTIYF. For the CDR3, the DNA is TGCGCCAGCAGCTTGGACAGGGCAGCTGGAAACACCATATATTTT.

The rearrangement links TRBV6-1 to TRBJ1-2; weak D call: TRBD1 (5 bases). The CDR3 length is 11 residues. In germline, CDR1 is MNHNS, CDR2 SASEGT. V lost 6 bases to trimming and J lost 4 bases, with 6 bases between them. The CDR3 here is CASRQAYGYTF. DNA of the CDR3: TGTGCCAGCAGACAGGCCTATGGCTACACCTTC.

This clone was observed once. The genes are TRBV4-3 and TRBJ2-1; weak D call: TRBD2 (5 bases). The germline V gene encodes CDR1 LGHNA and CDR2 YSLEER. The CDR3 consists of 15 residues. V dropped 0 bases and J dropped 4 bases, with 10 bases sitting between them. The CDR3 loop reads CASSQDGNNYNEQFF. CDR3 DNA sequence: TGCGCCAGCAGCCAAGACGGGAATAATTACAATGAGCAGTTCTTC.

The chain carries TRBV19 and TRBJ2-1; 7 nucleotides agree with TRBD2. V lost 5 bases and J lost 2; bases outside the gene matches: 3. The CDR3 loop spans 14 amino acids. Germline V gene sequence: CDR1 LNHDA, CDR2 SQIVND (reference sequence). Here the CDR3 reads CASSVGGTYNEQFF. In DNA form, the CDR3 reads TGTGCCAGTAGTGTCGGGGGGACCTACAATGAGCAGTTCTTC. Supplemented by reference TRBV19 and TRBJ2-1, the full variable domain reads DGGITQSPKYLFRKEGQNVTLSCEQNLNHDAMYWYRQDPGQGLRLIYYSQIVNDFQKGDIAEGYSVSREKKESFPLTVTSAQKNPTAFYLCASSVGGTYNEQFFGPGTRLTVL.

This clone occurred a few times. The chain joins TRBV28 to TRBJ2-4; possibly TRBD1 for D (7 bases). CDR1 is MDHEN, CDR2 SYDVKM, per germline. Trimming took 6 bases from V and 6 from J, leaving 15 bases between them. The CDR3 totals 14 residues. The CDR3 bases are TGTGCCAGCAGGAAACGACAGGGAGGAAACATTCAGTACTTC. It specifies CASRKRQGGNIQYF.